The clone carrying this TCR beta chain was detected ten times or more. Newly diagnosed hyperthyroidism, duration under 2 months, in patients aged 18 to 65. The data were taken from a study of T cells in Graves' hyperthyroidism and ophthalmopathy. Amplified regions were TCR beta CDR3 sequences from RNA transcripts. First-round RT-PCR with HTBI primers amplified the TCR CDR3 region. Using its own MiXCR run on the multiplex PCR reads, TCRdb lists one record per CDR3 protein. The sample has some 370,000 distinct CDR3 sequences; about 18% are singletons. The origin of this receptor is a woman younger than 45 with Graves' hyperthyroidism that later progressed to Graves' ophthalmopathy. Sequencing used blood.

CDR3 bases: TGTGCCAGCAGTGTTTCCAACACAGATACGCAGTATTTT. Its protein product is CASSVSNTDTQYF. V gene TRBV6-1 combines with J gene TRBJ2-3; D is undetermined. CDR1 and CDR2 from the germline V gene are MNHNS and SASEGT. Trimming pared 4 bases from V and 2 bases from J, leaving 7 bases between. The length of the CDR3 is 13 residues.